This TCR beta chain was profiled in a study of blood T cells in healthy people across ages. This clonotype occurred a few times. CDR1 is KGHSH, CDR2 LQKENI, per germline. The CDR3 loop spans 18 amino acids. J gave up 1 base and V 6 bases, and 8 bases lay outside the gene matches. A sample-barcoded 5' primer and a J-beta primer mix were used in a second PCR of about 6 to 11 cycles. TCRdb redid the calling of the 5' RACE reads with MiXCR, one entry per CDR3 protein. Of about 540,000 distinct CDR3 sequences in the sample, 24% were seen once. This sample was shared with a second study, whose subject was T cells of mothers and their children. From that second work: Addition of sample barcodes and 2-4 random nucleotides occurred through the M1S primer of the second PCR. Each mother yielded more than 10 million TCR beta CDR3 reads. Each child yielded millions of reads. Thymic selection molds TCR recombination products alike in related and unrelated pairs. Nobody spotted any persistent microchimeric T cell clones.

Sequencing was done on a sample of blood. The clonotype comes from a boy under 18 in good health. V and J are TRBV18 and TRBJ2-2, with 13 bases lining up with TRBD2. CDR3 nucleotides: TGTGCCAGCTCGCCGACTAGCGGGGGGTCCGTGAACACCGGGGAGCTGTTTTTT. Amino acids: CASSPTSGGSVNTGELFF.